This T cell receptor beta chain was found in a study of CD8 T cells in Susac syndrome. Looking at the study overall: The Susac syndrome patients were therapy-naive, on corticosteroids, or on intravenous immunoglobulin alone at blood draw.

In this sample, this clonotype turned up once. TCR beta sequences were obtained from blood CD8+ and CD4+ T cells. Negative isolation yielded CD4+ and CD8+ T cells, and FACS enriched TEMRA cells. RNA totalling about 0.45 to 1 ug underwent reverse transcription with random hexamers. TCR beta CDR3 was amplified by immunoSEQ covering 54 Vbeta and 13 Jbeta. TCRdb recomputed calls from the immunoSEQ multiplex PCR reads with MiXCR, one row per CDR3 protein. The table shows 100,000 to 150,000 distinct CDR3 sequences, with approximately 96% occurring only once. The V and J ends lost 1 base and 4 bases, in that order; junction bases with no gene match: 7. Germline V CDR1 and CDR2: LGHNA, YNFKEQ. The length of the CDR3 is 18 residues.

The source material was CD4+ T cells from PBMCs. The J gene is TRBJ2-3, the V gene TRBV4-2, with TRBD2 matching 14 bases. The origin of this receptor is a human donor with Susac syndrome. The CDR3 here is CASSQAWTSGRLADTQYF. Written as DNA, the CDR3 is TGTGCCAGCAGCCAAGCCTGGACTAGCGGGAGGCTCGCAGATACGCAGTATTTT.